This T cell receptor (beta chain) was sequenced in a study of T cell responses to AZD1222 COVID-19 vaccine. Some clones are missing from TCRdb's copy, which holds only in-frame ones; the method was immunoSEQ multiplex PCR. This sample carries some 200,000 clones, about 94% of them seen once, and the ten largest clones take around 1.5%. This CDR3 spans 14 amino acids. Germline V gives CDR1 SEHNR, CDR2 FQNEAQ (reference sequence). V was pared by 0 bases and J by 7 bases, with 10 bases between. Whole-study results and caveats: Dominant at 160-218 and 743-854, vaccine-associated CD4 TCRs also spanned spike. It was only after the peak T cell response that any repertoires were sampled. Recipients of two AZD1222 doses showed rising Spike-specific TCR breadth and depth.

A word on this clone: As yet, its antigen is unknown.

Sequenced here: peripheral blood, sampled 28 days after the second dose of the MenACWY control vaccine. This sequence joins TRBV7-9 and TRBJ2-1; D unclear. This TCR derives from an adult who received the MenACWY meningococcal vaccine as a control. The CDR3 reads CASSLALGGNEQFF. DNA of the CDR3: TGTGCCAGCAGCTTAGCGCTGGGTGGGAATGAGCAGTTCTTC.